These 13 T cell receptor beta chains originate from one sample sequenced in a study of T-cell reconstitution after alpha-beta-depleted transplantation in children. The TCRbeta library incorporated unique molecular identifiers. Via MiXCR, TCRdb re-called the PCR reads, giving one row per CDR3 protein. The table has under 850,000 distinct CDR3 sequences, around 13% seen once. The sample was PBMCs, taken before TCRalphabeta/CD19-depleted stem cell transplant. Source of these receptors: a girl aged 2 to 10 with congenital amegakaryocytic thrombocytopenia, due to receive a stem cell transplant.

This clonotype was recorded at least ten times. The gene calls are TRBV7-9 and TRBJ2-4; no reliable D call. The CDR3 is 14 amino acids. CDR1 and CDR2 from the germline V gene are SEHNR and FQNEAQ (reference sequence). Trimming removed 4 bases from V and 1 base from J, with 8 bases in between. The CDR3 reads CASSSDLAKNIQYF. CDR3 DNA sequence: TGTGCCAGCAGCTCCGACTTGGCCAAAAACATTCAGTACTTC.

This clonotype was seen only a few times. The V call is TRBV2, the J call TRBJ2-4; D possibly corresponds to TRBD2 (6 bases). This CDR3 is 13 amino acids long. The V gene lost 3 bases and the J gene lost 5 bases, with 8 bases spanning the gap. From germline, CDR1 is SNHLY and CDR2 FYNNEI. The CDR3 DNA reads TGTGCCAGCAGTGATAGCGGACAAAACATTCAGTACTTC. Translating it yields CASSDSGQNIQYF. Filled out from reference TRBV2 and TRBJ2-4, the complete variable domain reads EPEVTQTPSHQVTQMGQEVILRCVPISNHLYFYWYRQILGQKVEFLVSFYNNEISEKSEIFDDQFSVERPDGSNFTLKIRSTKLEDSAMYFCASSDSGQNIQYFGAGTRLSVL.

The chain recombines TRBV12-3 or TRBV12-4 with TRBJ2-3, with 9 bases that match TRBD2. The CDR3 totals 18 residues. J was trimmed by 4 bases and V by 1 base; bases with no gene match: 12. The CDR3 nucleotides read TGTGCCAGCAGTTTAGGCGGCCTGACTAGCGGAAAACCAGATACGCAGTATTTT. Translation: CASSLGGLTSGKPDTQYF.

This clonotype was observed a handful of times. The V and J genes are TRBV12-3 or TRBV12-4 and TRBJ2-7; 10 bases match TRBD2. The CDR3 totals 15 residues. After removal of 6 bases from V and 2 bases from J, the junction contained 7 bases not matched to a gene. The CDR3 bases are TGTGCCAGCAGCCCCAGCGGGAGGGGCACCTACGAGCAGTACTTC. This sequence encodes CASSPSGRGTYEQYF.

In regard to this clonotype: Since the CDR3 does not end with the conserved phenylalanine or tryptophan, this likely comes from a read error. This chain connects TRBV7-2 to TRBJ2-1; D possibly corresponds to TRBD1 (5 bases). V was cut by 1 base and J by 8 bases, with 6 bases left in between. This CDR3 is 12 amino acids long. The germline V gene encodes CDR1 SGHTA and CDR2 FQGNSA. CDR3 sequence: CASSLVGDEQFL. For the CDR3, the DNA is TGTGCCAGCAGCTTAGTAGGGGATGAGCAGTTCTTA.

Regarding this clonotype: One junction end does not reproduce the germline sequence, and a read error may be involved. This chain connects TRBV7-7 to TRBJ2-7, with D uncertain. This CDR3 spans 13 amino acids. CDR1 and CDR2 (germline): SSHAT, FNYEAQ (reference sequence). CDR3 nucleotides: TGTGCCAGCAGCCCACGCAGAGGAGACGAGCGGTACTTC. This gives the protein CASSPRRGDERYF.

This clonotype was counted only a few times. The chain couples TRBV9 to TRBJ2-5; 7 bases are shared with TRBD2. V shed 2 bases and J 4 bases; nucleotides not matched to a gene: 8. CDR1 and CDR2 (germline): SGDLS, YYNGEE. The CDR3 is 15 amino acids. The CDR3 bases are TGTGCCAGCAGCGTTACCAGCGGGATAGCAGAGACCCAGTACTTC. This sequence encodes CASSVTSGIAETQYF.

This clonotype was counted between two and nine times. The chain joins TRBV20-1 to TRBJ1-1; D perhaps matches TRBD1 (5 bases). Trimming removed 5 bases from V and 2 bases from J, with 15 bases in between. The CDR3 covers 14 residues. The V gene's germline CDR1 is DFQATT and CDR2 SNEGSKA (reference sequence). DNA of the CDR3: TGCAGTGCTCGGAGAGGGGAGAAAAACACTGAAGCTTTCTTT. This encodes CSARRGEKNTEAFF.

The gene calls are TRBV5-6 and TRBJ2-1; D not resolved. Germline values: CDR1 SGHDT, CDR2 YYEEEE. The CDR3 covers 14 residues. Trimming took off 2 bases at V and 6 bases at J, with 12 bases between the two ends. CDR3 nucleotide sequence: TGTGCCAGCAGCTTCGGGCCCGGCATCAATGAGCAGTTCTTC. The encoded protein is CASSFGPGINEQFF.

This clonotype was counted ten times or more. The J gene is TRBJ2-1, the V gene TRBV12-3 or TRBV12-4; 9 bases map to TRBD2. This CDR3 comprises 17 residues. J lost 4 bases, V lost 7 bases, and 14 bases had no gene match. The CDR3: CASNPRGSGRAYNEQFF. The CDR3 bases are TGTGCCAGCAACCCGAGGGGTAGCGGGAGAGCATACAATGAGCAGTTCTTC.

There are many counts of this clonotype. The J gene is TRBJ2-7, the V gene TRBV5-1, with a tentative D call TRBD2 (6 bases). Germline lookup yields CDR1 SGHRS and CDR2 YFSETQ. The CDR3 is 17 amino acids. Trimming shortened V by 4 bases and J by 5 bases, and 25 bases separated the two germline ends. The CDR3 loop reads CASSPDGGDSLKHEQYF. In DNA, the CDR3 is TGCGCCAGCAGCCCGGACGGGGGTGATTCATTAAAGCACGAGCAGTACTTC. The complete variable domain, with remaining parts taken from reference TRBV5-1 and TRBJ2-7, reads KAGVTQTPRYLIKTRGQQVTLSCSPISGHRSVSWYQQTPGQGLQFLFEYFSETQRNKGNFPGRFSGRQFSNSRSEMNVSTLELGDSALYLCASSPDGGDSLKHEQYFGPGTRLTVT.

This clonotype occurred many times. V is TRBV20-1 and J is TRBJ2-1; 11 bases line up with TRBD2. The CDR3 runs 14 residues. Germline V gene data show CDR1 as DFQATT and CDR2 as SNEGSKA (reference sequence). Losses at the gene ends were 4 bases for V and 5 bases for J; bases not matched to a gene: 4. The CDR3 reads CSATSGRWNNEQFF. CDR3 in DNA: TGCAGTGCTACTAGCGGGAGGTGGAACAATGAGCAGTTCTTC.

This clonotype appeared many times. J is TRBJ2-2 and V is TRBV12-3 or TRBV12-4; D not resolved. Trimming left V 5 bases short and J 1 base short, with 11 bases between. The length of the CDR3 is 15 residues. Written as DNA, the CDR3 is TGTGCCAGCAGTATCATGACTCTGAACACCGGGGAGCTGTTTTTT. Translated, it gives CASSIMTLNTGELFF.